This T cell receptor (beta chain) was profiled in a study of blood T cells in healthy people across ages. Overall study results and limits: Since the PBMCs were unsorted, naive and antigen-experienced cells could not be conclusively compared.

The germline gives CDR1 LGHNA, CDR2 YSLEER. Trimming shortened V by 0 bases and J by 4 bases, and 1 base separated the two germline ends. The CDR3 loop spans 12 amino acids. Comments on this clonotype: The antigen is not known.

Combining a sample-barcoded 5' primer with a J-beta primer mix, a second PCR ran for roughly 6 to 12 cycles. Each cDNA molecule was tagged by a template-switch adaptor that had 12 random nucleotides. A single record per CDR3 protein comes from TCRdb applying MiXCR to the 5' RACE reads. This sample has around 820,000 distinct CDR3 sequences, with roughly 25% found just once. This sample was shared with a second study, whose subject was T cells of mothers and their children. As reported in that work: No clone of persistent microchimeric T cells was detected.

The clonotype was recovered from a boy aged 5-17 years in good health. The source material was blood. The chain couples TRBV4-3 to TRBJ2-1; D gene unclear. In DNA form, the CDR3 reads TGCGCCAGCAGCCAAGAATACAATGAGCAGTTCTTC. As protein: CASSQEYNEQFF.